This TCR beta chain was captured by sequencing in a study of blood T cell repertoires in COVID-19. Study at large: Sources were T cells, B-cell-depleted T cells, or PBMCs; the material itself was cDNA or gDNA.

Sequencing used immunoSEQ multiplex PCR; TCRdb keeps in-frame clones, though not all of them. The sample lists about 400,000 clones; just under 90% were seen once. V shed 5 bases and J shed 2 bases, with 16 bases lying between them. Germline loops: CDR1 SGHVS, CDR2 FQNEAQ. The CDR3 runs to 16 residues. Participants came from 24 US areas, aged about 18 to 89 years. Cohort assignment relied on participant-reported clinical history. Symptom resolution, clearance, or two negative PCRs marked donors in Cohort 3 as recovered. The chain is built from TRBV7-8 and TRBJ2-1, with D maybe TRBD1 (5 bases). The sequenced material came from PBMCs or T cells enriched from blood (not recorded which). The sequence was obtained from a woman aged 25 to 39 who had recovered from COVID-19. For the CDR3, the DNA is TGTGCCAGCAGCCGCCCGACAGCTCCCCCCTACAATGAGCAGTTCTTC. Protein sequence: CASSRPTAPPYNEQFF.